Below are 14 T cell receptor beta chains sequenced from a single sample in a study of T cells after yellow fever vaccination (dated by TCRdb to between 2019 and 2020). Library generation was performed with 5' RACE. Sequencing was performed on an Illumina HiSeq 2500. TCRdb took the public reads, trimmed them with fastp at Q25, ran MiXCR for clone calling and kept in-frame beta chains. Every distinct CDR3 protein forms one entry, paired with its most common genes and DNA. The sample profile shows 350,000 or so distinct CDR3 sequences; less than 9.5% of them were found once. Of the sample, under 20% falls within the top ten clones. The treatment or condition label of this sample denotes: live attenuated yellow fever vaccine strain. Source: PBMCs, taken about 49 days after the first yellow fever vaccination. All receptors derive from a man aged 18-30 years who received the YFV17D yellow fever vaccine.

The table lists this clonotype with a few counts. This chain uses TRBV7-2 with TRBJ1-6; possibly TRBD1 for D (6 bases). Trimming pared 4 bases from V and 7 bases from J, leaving 11 bases between. There are 14 residues in the CDR3. Looked up from germline, CDR1 is SGHTA and CDR2 is FQGNSA. The CDR3, as DNA: TGTGCCAGCAGCTCGGGACACTTAAATTCACCCCTCCACTTT. This codes for CASSSGHLNSPLHF.

This clonotype has a handful of counts. The V and J genes are TRBV9 and TRBJ2-1, with D tentatively TRBD1 or TRBD2 (6 bases each). Germline-derived CDR1 and CDR2 are SGDLS and YYNGEE. V was trimmed by 0 bases and J by 7 bases, leaving 17 bases between them. CDR3 length: 16 residues. CDR3 DNA: TGTGCCAGCAGCGTAGTACCGGGGGCATCAGGAAATGAGCAGTTCTTC. It codes for CASSVVPGASGNEQFF.

V gene TRBV27 combines with J gene TRBJ1-1; D gene ambiguous. V was clipped by 7 bases and J by 5 bases, with 17 bases between them. The CDR3 contains 14 residues. Germline V lookup: CDR1 MNHEY, CDR2 SMNVEV (reference sequence). Here the CDR3 DNA reads TGTGCCAGCAAACTCCTGGCTGTAGGAACTGAAGCTTTCTTT. This translates into CASKLLAVGTEAFF.

Remarks on this clonotype: A read error may produce the germline difference seen at one junction end. The chain joins TRBV12-3 or TRBV12-4 to TRBJ1-4; a weak D match, TRBD1 (5 bases). The CDR3 has 14 amino acids. CDR3 sequence (DNA): TGTGCCAGCCGTTTAACGGGGGGACGGGAAAAACTGTTTTTT. It yields the protein CASRLTGGREKLFF.

This clonotype appeared a few times. This rearrangement joins TRBV5-1 to TRBJ2-4; possibly TRBD1 for D (6 bases). The CDR3 runs 14 residues. CDR1 is SGHRS and CDR2 is YFSETQ in the germline V gene. V was trimmed by 5 bases and J by 9 bases, leaving 18 bases between them. Written as DNA, the CDR3 is TGCGCCAGCAGTTCCGGACAGAAAAGGGGCATTCAGTACTTC. Amino acids: CASSSGQKRGIQYF.

The genes are TRBV7-9 and TRBJ2-1; 9 positions agree with TRBD1. The CDR3 spans 17 residues. V lost 5 bases and J lost 0; bases outside the gene matches: 8. The germline gives CDR1 SEHNR, CDR2 FQNEAQ (reference sequence). In nucleotides, the CDR3 is TGTGCCAGCAGCCTACTGGGACAGGGCCTCTCCTACAATGAGCAGTTCTTC. It yields the protein CASSLLGQGLSYNEQFF.

This clonotype was observed at least ten times. The chain joins TRBV12-3 or TRBV12-4 to TRBJ1-5; D gene uncertain. The CDR3 covers 14 residues. The V end lost 1 base, the J end lost 1 base, and 5 bases lay between the germline ends. The CDR3 here is CASSLGRSNQPQHF. CDR3 sequence (DNA): TGTGCCAGCAGTTTAGGCAGGAGCAATCAGCCCCAGCATTTT.

The chain has TRBV3-1 and TRBJ2-1; D remains unclear. The V gene lost 0 bases and the J gene lost 7 bases, with 13 bases spanning the gap. CDR1 is LGHDT and CDR2 is YNNKEL in the germline V gene (reference sequence). This CDR3 has 15 residues. The CDR3 bases are TGTGCCAGCAGCCAAGATGGCGCGGTAGCAAATGAGCAGTTCTTC. Translation gives CASSQDGAVANEQFF.

The V gene is TRBV5-8, the J gene TRBJ1-2, with TRBD1 matching over 12 bases. CDR1 and CDR2 (germline): SGHTS, YDEGEE. The V segment lost 3 bases and the J segment 8 bases; nucleotides outside the gene matches: 5. The CDR3 loop spans 14 amino acids. DNA for the CDR3: TGTGCCAGCAGCTGGACCGGGACAGGGGGCGGCTACACCTTC. This encodes CASSWTGTGGGYTF.

This clonotype was counted a few times. This sequence joins TRBV4-3 and TRBJ1-2; the D gene is possibly TRBD1 (6 bases). Trimming removed 3 bases from V and 4 bases from J, with 18 bases in between. This CDR3 spans 16 amino acids. Germline V CDR1 and CDR2: LGHNA, YSLEER. The CDR3 nucleotides are TGCGCCAGCAGCCATCGCGGCATGACAGGAGTCTATGGCTACACCTTC. As protein: CASSHRGMTGVYGYTF.

This chain links TRBV2 with TRBJ2-2; D gene ambiguous. Per germline, CDR1 SNHLY and CDR2 FYNNEI. V lost 0 bases and J lost 3, with 5 bases in between. This CDR3 is 14 amino acids long. The CDR3 DNA follows: TGTGCCAGCAGTGAAGCAGCGTACACCGGGGAGCTGTTTTTT. This gives the protein CASSEAAYTGELFF.

This clonotype was seen a handful of times. V usage is TRBV12-3 or TRBV12-4 and J usage is TRBJ2-6; TRBD1 matches 9 bases. V shed 5 bases, J shed 3 bases, and the junction held 8 bases outside the gene matches. The CDR3 has 17 amino acids. Written as DNA, the CDR3 is TGTGCCAGCAGTCTGACAGGGGGAATAGGTGGGGCCAACGTCCTGACTTTC. Amino acids: CASSLTGGIGGANVLTF.

The sample holds a few counts of this clonotype. The rearrangement links TRBV27 to TRBJ2-3; the D is unclear. This CDR3 comprises 13 residues. In germline, CDR1 is MNHEY, CDR2 SMNVEV (reference sequence). Trimming pared 4 bases from V and 7 bases from J, leaving 12 bases between. The CDR3 reads CASSSALLNTQYF. The CDR3 DNA follows: TGTGCCAGCAGTTCGGCCCTTTTAAATACGCAGTATTTT.

This clonotype was counted a few times. This chain uses TRBV18 with TRBJ2-5, with 7 bases that match TRBD1. Germline loops: CDR1 KGHSH, CDR2 LQKENI. The trim removed 4 bases at V and 6 bases at J, leaving 8 bases unmatched. The CDR3 has 14 amino acids. CDR3: CASSLQTGRKTQYF. CDR3 nucleotides: TGTGCCAGCTCACTCCAGACAGGGCGGAAGACCCAGTACTTC.